The rows below give T cell receptor beta chains drawn from one sample of a study of pediatric ulcerative colitis. The method was immunoSEQ multiplex PCR; TCRdb's version includes in-frame clones alone and lacks a portion of them. The sample lists roughly 30,000 clones, roughly 86% occurring once. The specimen was blood. The receptors shown here come from a boy aged 5-17 years with severe ulcerative colitis. The CDR3 runs from the conserved cysteine through the conserved F or W. The order of the fields is D gene, V gene, J gene, clone size, CDR3 DNA, CDR3 protein. The D gene is left open where the match is weak. Some rows mark clone size as missing; the rest say once, few, many or name a class of expanded clone.

NA,TRBV7-9,TRBJ2-3,NA,TGTGCCAGCAGCGGCGGACAGTGGCGCACAGATACGCAGTATTTT,CASSGGQWRTDTQYF
NA,TRBV6-6,TRBJ1-2,NA,TGTGCCAGCACTAACAGTGGGAGTGGCTACACCTTC,CASTNSGSGYTF
NA,TRBV30,TRBJ1-5,NA,TGTGCCTGGAAAGGGGACAAAGGCCAGCCCCAGCATTTT,CAWKGDKGQPQHF
NA,TRBV7-2,TRBJ2-3,NA,TGTGCCAGCAGCTTATACCCCCAGCAGCGAAGGTCGGATACGCAGTATTTT,CASSLYPQQRRSDTQYF
NA,TRBV29-1,TRBJ1-5,NA,TGCAGCGTCCAAGGAAACTTTAATCAGCCCCAGCATTTT,CSVQGNFNQPQHF
NA,TRBV27,TRBJ2-1,few,TGTGCCAGCAGTTTATCTCCGATGGATGAGCAGTTCTTC,CASSLSPMDEQFF
TRBD1,TRBV23-1,TRBJ2-7,NA,TGCGCCAGCAGTCAAGACAGGGGTTCTTTCGAGCAGTACTTC,CASSQDRGSFEQYF
NA,TRBV9,TRBJ1-2,NA,TGTGCCAGCAGCGTAGCCCCTGACGGAAACTATGGCTACACCTTC,CASSVAPDGNYGYTF
NA,TRBV11-2,TRBJ2-6,NA,TGTGCCAGCAGCTTATTCGGTGGGGCCAACGTCCTGACTTTC,CASSLFGGANVLTF
TRBD2,TRBV4-2,TRBJ2-3,few,TGTGCCAGCAGCCCTAGCGGGGGTAGCACAGATACGCAGTATTTT,CASSPSGGSTDTQYF
TRBD2,TRBV19,TRBJ2-1,NA,TGTGCCAGTAGGGCGGCTAGCGGGGCCTACAATGAGCAGTTCTTC,CASRAASGAYNEQFF
NA,TRBV2,TRBJ1-5,few,TGTGCCAGCAGTAACCAGAGAAAGGATCAGCCCCAGCATTTT,CASSNQRKDQPQHF
NA,TRBV30,TRBJ2-1,NA,TGTGCCTGGAGGGATTCTCCCTATGAGCAGTTCTTC,CAWRDSPYEQFF
NA,TRBV7-2,TRBJ2-7,NA,TGTGCCAGCACCGAGCCGGGCGGGGGCCACGAGCAGTACTTC,CASTEPGGGHEQYF
NA,TRBV5-6,TRBJ1-1,NA,TGTGCCAGCAGCCTACTACGGAACACTGAAGCTTTCTTT,CASSLLRNTEAFF
NA,TRBV2,TRBJ2-1,few,TGTGCCAGCAGCGCTAGGGGGGGATACAATGAGCAGTTCTTC,CASSARGGYNEQFF
NA,TRBV5-5,TRBJ1-5,NA,TGTGCCAGCAGCGTTAGAGAGGGCAATCAGCCCCAGCATTTT,CASSVREGNQPQHF
NA,TRBV18,TRBJ1-3,NA,TGTGCCAGCTCACCCCTCACAGGGAACTCTGGAAACACCATATATTTT,CASSPLTGNSGNTIYF
TRBD1,TRBV28,TRBJ1-1,NA,TGTGCCAGCAGTTGGGGACAGGCCACTGAAGCTTTCTTT,CASSWGQATEAFF
NA,TRBV19,TRBJ2-2,NA,TGTGCCAGTAGGGTCAACCCGAACACCGGGGAGCTGTTTTTT,CASRVNPNTGELFF
TRBD2,TRBV9,TRBJ2-2,NA,TGTGCCAGCAGCGTAGCCGGGGGGGCTTTTCCCGGGGAGCTGTTTTTT,CASSVAGGAFPGELFF
TRBD2,TRBV6-1,TRBJ2-2,NA,TGTGCCAGCAGTGAAGCTTCCTCGCGGGGGGCCGGGGAGCTGTTTTTT,CASSEASSRGAGELFF
TRBD1,TRBV30,TRBJ2-5,NA,TGTGCCTGGAGAGGGTGGGACAGCCAAGAGACCCAGTACTTC,CAWRGWDSQETQYF
NA,TRBV7-9,TRBJ2-3,NA,TGTGCCAGCAGCTTAGACAGGCCCACAGATACGCAGTATTTT,CASSLDRPTDTQYF
NA,TRBV11-2,TRBJ1-1,NA,TGTGCCAGCAGCCCGGGACTCCGGAACACTGAAGCTTTCTTT,CASSPGLRNTEAFF
NA,TRBV2,TRBJ2-7,NA,TGTGCCAGCAGTGAGGGGCAGGGATTTACCGAGCAGTACTTC,CASSEGQGFTEQYF
NA,TRBV19,TRBJ1-2,NA,TGTGCCAGTAGAACCGACGGTCGGAAGGACTACACCTTC,CASRTDGRKDYTF
NA,TRBV19,TRBJ1-2,NA,TGTGCCAGTAGTATAGCGTCGGGCCAGTACCATAACTATGGCTACACCTTC,CASSIASGQYHNYGYTF
NA,TRBV9,TRBJ2-3,once,TGTGCCAGCAGCGTAGGCCAACCGACAGATACGCAGTATTTT,CASSVGQPTDTQYF
NA,TRBV19,TRBJ1-1,NA,TGTGCCAGTAATTTCGGGGGGGCAGACACTGAAGCTTTCTTT,CASNFGGADTEAFF
NA,TRBV18,TRBJ2-3,NA,TGTGCCAGCTCACCAACAGATACGCAGTATTTT,CASSPTDTQYF
NA,TRBV2,TRBJ1-6,few,TGTGCCAGCAGGCCACAGGGTAATTCACCCCTCCACTTT,CASRPQGNSPLHF
NA,TRBV6-4,TRBJ1-1,NA,TGTGCCAGCAGTGTACGAAGGGGAACTGAAGCTTTCTTT,CASSVRRGTEAFF
TRBD1,TRBV11-1,TRBJ1-3,NA,TGTGCCAGCAGCACGACAGGGTTTGGAAACACCATATATTTT,CASSTTGFGNTIYF
NA,TRBV30,TRBJ2-7,NA,TGTGCCTACAAGGGGTACGGGAACGAGCAGTACTTC,CAYKGYGNEQYF
NA,TRBV19,TRBJ1-5,NA,TGTGCCAGTAGTAGGGAAGGGATGGCCCAAAGCAATCAGCCCCAGCATTTT,CASSREGMAQSNQPQHF
NA,TRBV2,TRBJ2-7,NA,TGTGCCAGTAGGGAGGCGGGGAACTCCTACGAGCAGTACTTC,CASREAGNSYEQYF
TRBD1,TRBV2,TRBJ1-5,NA,TGTGCCAGCAGGACAACAGGGGAAGAACAGCCCCAGCATTTT,CASRTTGEEQPQHF
NA,TRBV6-6,TRBJ2-3,NA,TGTGCCAGCAGCAACCGCCGGACAGATACGCAGTATTTT,CASSNRRTDTQYF
TRBD1,TRBV6-1,TRBJ2-2,NA,TGTGCCAGCAGTGAAGGACAGGGGGGGTACACCGGGGAGCTGTTTTTT,CASSEGQGGYTGELFF
NA,TRBV5-4,TRBJ2-7,NA,TGTGCCAGCAGCTTCCGGGGGAACGAGCAGTACTTC,CASSFRGNEQYF
NA,TRBV28,TRBJ2-7,NA,TGTGCCAGCAGTTTATGGGCTTACGAGCAGTACTTC,CASSLWAYEQYF
TRBD1,TRBV2,TRBJ2-6,NA,TGTGCCAGCAGGGCACAGGGGCTCTCTGGGGCCAACGTCCTGACTTTC,CASRAQGLSGANVLTF
NA,TRBV6-5,TRBJ1-1,NA,TGTGCCAGCCGAAAAAACTCCGAAAATGAAGCTTTCTTT,CASRKNSENEAFF
TRBD2,TRBV18,TRBJ2-1,NA,TGTGCCAGCTCACCCGTGGCTAGCGGGGGGGCCGTGGTAACCTACAATGAGCAGTTCTTC,CASSPVASGGAVVTYNEQFF
NA,TRBV2,TRBJ2-7,NA,TGTGCCAGCAGTGGGGACGGATACGAGCAGTACTTC,CASSGDGYEQYF
NA,TRBV5-1,TRBJ2-1,NA,TGCGCCAGCTTCCAGGGGAGGAACGAGCAGTTCTTC,CASFQGRNEQFF
NA,TRBV6-6,TRBJ1-5,NA,TGTGCCAGCACTTTGGACAGCAATCAGCCCCAGCATTTT,CASTLDSNQPQHF
TRBD2,TRBV15,TRBJ2-5,NA,TGTGCCACCAGCAGAGCGGGGACTAGCGGGGAGACCCAGTACTTC,CATSRAGTSGETQYF
NA,TRBV5-6,TRBJ1-6,NA,TGTGCCAGCAGCTTGGTTACAGAAAATTCACCCCTCCACTTT,CASSLVTENSPLHF
TRBD1,TRBV5-4,TRBJ1-3,once,TGTGCCAGCAGCCCGGGACAGGGGATCTCTGGAAACACCATATATTTT,CASSPGQGISGNTIYF
TRBD2,TRBV7-6,TRBJ2-5,NA,TGTGCCAGCAGCTTAGCCAAGGCTAGCGGGTATCAAGAGACCCAGTACTTC,CASSLAKASGYQETQYF
TRBD2,TRBV5-4,TRBJ2-5,NA,TGTGCCAGCAGCTTGGGCGGTAGCGGGGGGGCAGGAGAGACCCAGTACTTC,CASSLGGSGGAGETQYF
TRBD2,TRBV5-1,TRBJ2-6,NA,TGCGCCAGCAGCTTGAGAGTTGCGGGGGGTCCCTCTGGGGCCAACGTCCTGACTTTC,CASSLRVAGGPSGANVLTF
NA,TRBV5-1,TRBJ1-2,NA,TGCGCCAGCAGCTACGGGGTTGGCTACACCTTC,CASSYGVGYTF
NA,TRBV6-1,TRBJ1-4,once,TGTGCCAGCAGTGATGGGCGACTTAATAATGAAAAACTGTTTTTT,CASSDGRLNNEKLFF
NA,TRBV18,TRBJ2-7,few,TGTGCCAGCTCACTTGACCGAAATCGGGAGCAGTACTTC,CASSLDRNREQYF
NA,TRBV4-3,TRBJ2-2,NA,TGCGCCAGCAGCCAAGATGTGGGTTATCCCGGGGAGCTGTTTTTT,CASSQDVGYPGELFF
TRBD1,TRBV5-1,TRBJ1-4,once,TGCGCCAGCAGCTTGGTTCCCCAGGGGGCGAATGAAAAACTGTTTTTT,CASSLVPQGANEKLFF
TRBD1,TRBV7-8,TRBJ2-1,NA,TGTGCCAGCAGCTTAGACGGGGACAGCAATGAGCAGTTCTTC,CASSLDGDSNEQFF